This T cell receptor (beta chain) was captured by sequencing in a study of T cells after yellow fever vaccination. Study outcomes and limitations: Once the booster was given, most primary-vaccination clones reappeared, at 95% to 97% for CD4 and over 75% for CD8.

Trimming left V 4 bases short and J 6 bases short, with 13 bases between. The CDR3 is 13 residues long. A universal primer site and UMIs were added as TCR cDNA was made by 5'RACE template switching. TCRdb itself ran the 5' RACE reads through MiXCR, one entry per CDR3 protein. The repertoire holds 500,000 to 650,000 distinct CDR3 sequences, with approximately 13% as singletons. A note on this clonotype: The antigen is not known.

This chain connects TRBV12-3 or TRBV12-4 to TRBJ2-7, with D perhaps matching TRBD2 (6 bases). Sequencing was performed on PBMCs, taken on the day of the yellow fever booster vaccination. This sequence was found in a man younger than 40 who received the YFV17D yellow fever vaccine. The DNA for the CDR3 is TGTGCCAGCAGTTCAAGCTCGGGGGTCGAGCAGTACTTC. The encoded protein is CASSSSSGVEQYF.